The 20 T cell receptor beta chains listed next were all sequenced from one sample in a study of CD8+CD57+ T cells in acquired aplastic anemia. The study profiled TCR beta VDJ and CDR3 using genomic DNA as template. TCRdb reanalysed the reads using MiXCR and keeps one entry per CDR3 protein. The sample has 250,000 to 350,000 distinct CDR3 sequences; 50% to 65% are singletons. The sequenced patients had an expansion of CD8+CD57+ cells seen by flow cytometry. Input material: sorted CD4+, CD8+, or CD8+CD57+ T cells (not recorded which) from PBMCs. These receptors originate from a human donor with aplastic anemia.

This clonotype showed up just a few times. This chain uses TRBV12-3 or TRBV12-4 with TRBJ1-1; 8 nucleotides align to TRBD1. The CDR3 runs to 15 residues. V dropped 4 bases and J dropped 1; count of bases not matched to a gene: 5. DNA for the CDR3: TGTGCCAGCAGTTCCCGAGGACAGGGGAACACTGAAGCTTTCTTT. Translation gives CASSSRGQGNTEAFF.

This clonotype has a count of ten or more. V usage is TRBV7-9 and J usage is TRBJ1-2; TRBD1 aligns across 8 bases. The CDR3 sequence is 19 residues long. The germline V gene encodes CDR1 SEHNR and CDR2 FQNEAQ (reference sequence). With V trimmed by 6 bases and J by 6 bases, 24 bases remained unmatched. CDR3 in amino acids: CASRWARTGITNPHDGYTF. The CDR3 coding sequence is TGTGCCAGCAGGTGGGCTCGGACAGGGATTACTAACCCTCATGATGGCTACACCTTC.

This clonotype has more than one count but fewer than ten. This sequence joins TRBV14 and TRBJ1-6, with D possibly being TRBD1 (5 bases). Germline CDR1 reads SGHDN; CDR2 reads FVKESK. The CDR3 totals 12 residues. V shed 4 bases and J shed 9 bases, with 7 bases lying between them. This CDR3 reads CASSPGGSPLHF. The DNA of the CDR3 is TGTGCCAGCAGCCCCGGGGGTTCACCCCTCCACTTT. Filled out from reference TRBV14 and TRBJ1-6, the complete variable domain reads EAGVTQFPSHSVIEKGQTVTLRCDPISGHDNLYWYRRVMGKEIKFLLHFVKESKQDESGMPNNRFLAERTGGTYSTLKVQPAELEDSGVYFCASSPGGSPLHFGNGTRLTVT.

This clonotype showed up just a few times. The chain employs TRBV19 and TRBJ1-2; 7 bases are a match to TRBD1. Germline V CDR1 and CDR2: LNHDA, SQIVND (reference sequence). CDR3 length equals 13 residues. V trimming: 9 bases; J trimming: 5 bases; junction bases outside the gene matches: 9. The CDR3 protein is CASEDRELYGYTF. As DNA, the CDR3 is TGTGCCAGCGAAGACAGGGAGCTATATGGCTACACCTTC.

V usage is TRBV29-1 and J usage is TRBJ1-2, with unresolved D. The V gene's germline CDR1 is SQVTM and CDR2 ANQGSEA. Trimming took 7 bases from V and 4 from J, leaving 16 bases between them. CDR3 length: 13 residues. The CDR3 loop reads CSAGGGVRYGYTF. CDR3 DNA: TGCAGCGCCGGCGGCGGGGTGCGCTATGGCTACACCTTC. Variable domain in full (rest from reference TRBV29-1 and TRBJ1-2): SAVISQKPSRDICQRGTSLTIQCQVDSQVTMMFWYRQQPGQSLTLIATANQGSEATYESGFVIDKFPISRPNLTFSTLTVSNMSPEDSSIYLCSAGGGVRYGYTFGSGTRLTVV.

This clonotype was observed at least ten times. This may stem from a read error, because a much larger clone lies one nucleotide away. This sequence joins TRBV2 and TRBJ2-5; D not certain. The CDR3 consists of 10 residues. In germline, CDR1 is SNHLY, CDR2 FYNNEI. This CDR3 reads CAGSEGSQYF. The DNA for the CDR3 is TGTGCCGGCAGTGAAGGATCCCAGTACTTC.

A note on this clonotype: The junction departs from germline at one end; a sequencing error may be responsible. CDR3 in DNA: TGCGCCACCAGCAGAGGCCAAACTAGCGGGTACAATGAGCAGTTCTTC. Its translation: CATSRGQTSGYNEQFF. This chain uses TRBV15 with TRBJ2-1; 9 bases align to TRBD2. Germline lookup yields CDR1 LNHNV and CDR2 YYDKDF (reference sequence). The CDR3 consists of 16 residues.

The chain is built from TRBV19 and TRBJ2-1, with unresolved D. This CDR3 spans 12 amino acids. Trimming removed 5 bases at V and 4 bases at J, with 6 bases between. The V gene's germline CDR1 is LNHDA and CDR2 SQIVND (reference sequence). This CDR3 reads CASSPGYNEQFF. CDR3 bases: TGTGCCAGTAGTCCCGGGTACAATGAGCAGTTCTTC.

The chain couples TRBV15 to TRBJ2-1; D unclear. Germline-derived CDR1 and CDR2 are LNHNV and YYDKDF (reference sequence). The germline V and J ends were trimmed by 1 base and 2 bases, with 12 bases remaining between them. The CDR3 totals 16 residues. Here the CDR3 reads CATSRVGAIAYNEQFF. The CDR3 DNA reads TGTGCCACCAGCAGAGTTGGCGCTATCGCCTACAATGAGCAGTTCTTC.

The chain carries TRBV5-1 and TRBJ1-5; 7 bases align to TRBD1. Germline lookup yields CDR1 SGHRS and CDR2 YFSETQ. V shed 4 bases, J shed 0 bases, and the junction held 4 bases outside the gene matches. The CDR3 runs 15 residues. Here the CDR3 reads CASSAQGDSNQPQHF. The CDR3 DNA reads TGCGCCAGCAGCGCCCAGGGGGATAGCAATCAGCCCCAGCATTTT. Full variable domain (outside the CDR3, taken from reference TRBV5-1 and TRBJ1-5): KAGVTQTPRYLIKTRGQQVTLSCSPISGHRSVSWYQQTPGQGLQFLFEYFSETQRNKGNFPGRFSGRQFSNSRSEMNVSTLELGDSALYLCASSAQGDSNQPQHFGDGTRLSIL.

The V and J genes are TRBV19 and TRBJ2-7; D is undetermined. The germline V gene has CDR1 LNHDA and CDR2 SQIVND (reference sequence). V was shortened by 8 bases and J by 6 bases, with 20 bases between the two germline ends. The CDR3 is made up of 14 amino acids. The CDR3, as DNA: TGTGCCAGTCGACCATGGACGGCATACCTCGAGCAGTACTTC. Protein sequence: CASRPWTAYLEQYF.

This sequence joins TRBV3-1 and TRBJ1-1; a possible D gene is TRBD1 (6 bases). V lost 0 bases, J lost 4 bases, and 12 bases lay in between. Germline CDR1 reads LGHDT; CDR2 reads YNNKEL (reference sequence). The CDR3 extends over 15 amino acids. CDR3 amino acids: CASSQDPQGITEAFF. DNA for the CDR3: TGTGCCAGCAGCCAAGATCCACAGGGTATCACTGAAGCTTTCTTT.

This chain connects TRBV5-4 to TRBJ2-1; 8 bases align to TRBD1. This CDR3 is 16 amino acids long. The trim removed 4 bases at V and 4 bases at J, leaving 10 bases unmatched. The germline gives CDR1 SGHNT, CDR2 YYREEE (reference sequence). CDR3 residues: CASSHPGTGMYNEQFF. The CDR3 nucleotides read TGTGCCAGCAGCCACCCCGGGACAGGCATGTACAATGAGCAGTTCTTC.

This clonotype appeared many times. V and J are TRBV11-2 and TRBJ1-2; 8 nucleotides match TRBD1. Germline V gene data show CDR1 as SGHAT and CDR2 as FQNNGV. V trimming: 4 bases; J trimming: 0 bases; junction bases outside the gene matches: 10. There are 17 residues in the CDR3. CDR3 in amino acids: CASSSGTGSSTNYGYTF. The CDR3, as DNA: TGTGCCAGCAGCTCGGGGACAGGCTCTTCCACTAACTATGGCTACACCTTC.

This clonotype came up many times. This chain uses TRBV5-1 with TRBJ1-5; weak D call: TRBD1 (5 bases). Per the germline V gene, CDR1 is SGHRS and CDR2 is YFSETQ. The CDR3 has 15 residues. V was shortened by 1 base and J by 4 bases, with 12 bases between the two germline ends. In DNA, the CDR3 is TGCGCCAGCAGCTTGCAAGGGGCTGGGAATCAGCCCCAGCATTTT. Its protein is CASSLQGAGNQPQHF.

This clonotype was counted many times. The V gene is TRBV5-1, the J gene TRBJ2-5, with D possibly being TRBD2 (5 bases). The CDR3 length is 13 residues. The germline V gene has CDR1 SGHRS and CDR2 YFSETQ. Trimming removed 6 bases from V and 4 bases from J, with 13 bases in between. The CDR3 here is CASTTRSGETQYF. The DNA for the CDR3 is TGCGCCAGCACCACACGGAGCGGAGAGACCCAGTACTTC.

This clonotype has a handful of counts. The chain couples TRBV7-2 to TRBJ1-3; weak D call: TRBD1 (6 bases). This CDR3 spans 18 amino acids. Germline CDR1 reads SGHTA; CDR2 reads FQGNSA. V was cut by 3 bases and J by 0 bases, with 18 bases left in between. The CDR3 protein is CASSFALGGEDSGNTIYF. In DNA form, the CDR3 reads TGTGCCAGCAGCTTTGCCCTAGGGGGGGAGGACTCTGGAAACACCATATATTTT.

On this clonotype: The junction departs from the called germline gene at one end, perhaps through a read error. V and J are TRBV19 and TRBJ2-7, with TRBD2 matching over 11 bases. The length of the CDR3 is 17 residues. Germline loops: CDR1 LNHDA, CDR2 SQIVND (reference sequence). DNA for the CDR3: TGTGCCAGTAGCGGGTATGGACTAGCGGGCTTTGGGTGCGAGCAGCACTTC. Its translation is CASSGYGLAGFGCEQHF. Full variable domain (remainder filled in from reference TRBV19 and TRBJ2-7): DGGITQSPKYLFRKEGQNVTLSCEQNLNHDAMYWYRQDPGQGLRLIYYSQIVNDFQKGDIAEGYSVSREKKESFPLTVTSAQKNPTAFYLCASSGYGLAGFGCEQHFGPGTRLTVT.

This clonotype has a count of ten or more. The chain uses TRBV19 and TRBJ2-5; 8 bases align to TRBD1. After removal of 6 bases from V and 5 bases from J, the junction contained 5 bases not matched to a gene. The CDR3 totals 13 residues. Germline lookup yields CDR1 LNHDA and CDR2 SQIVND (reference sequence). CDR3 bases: TGTGCCAGTAGACCAGGGGGCCGGGAGACCCAGTACTTC. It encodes CASRPGGRETQYF.

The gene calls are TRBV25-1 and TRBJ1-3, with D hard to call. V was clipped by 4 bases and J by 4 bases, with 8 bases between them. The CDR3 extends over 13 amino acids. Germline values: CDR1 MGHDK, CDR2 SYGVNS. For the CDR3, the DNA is TGTGCCAGCAGTGGGCTCACGGGAAACACCATATATTTT. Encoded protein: CASSGLTGNTIYF.